This TCR beta chain was profiled in a study of blood T cell repertoires in COVID-19. The wider study: The United States, Italy and Spain supplied acute and convalescent COVID-19 samples. PBMCs, B-cell-depleted T cells, or T cells provided the cDNA or gDNA that made up the material.

Germline CDR1 LGHDT, CDR2 YNNKEL (reference sequence). The CDR3 is made up of 16 amino acids. The junction had 9 bases not matched to a gene; V was cut back by 3 bases and J by 4 bases. Produced via immunoSEQ multiplex PCR; TCRdb's table is partial and in-frame only. The data show over 100,000 clones, about 85% seen once. The rearrangement links TRBV3-1 (or the pseudogene TRBV3-2) to TRBJ2-1, with 7 positions matching TRBD1. The receptor comes from an elderly man with acute or convalescent COVID-19. Sequenced material: peripheral blood. The CDR3 here is CASSHPLRGRYNEQFF. The CDR3 nucleotides read TGTGCCAGCAGCCACCCCCTCAGGGGGAGATACAATGAGCAGTTCTTC.